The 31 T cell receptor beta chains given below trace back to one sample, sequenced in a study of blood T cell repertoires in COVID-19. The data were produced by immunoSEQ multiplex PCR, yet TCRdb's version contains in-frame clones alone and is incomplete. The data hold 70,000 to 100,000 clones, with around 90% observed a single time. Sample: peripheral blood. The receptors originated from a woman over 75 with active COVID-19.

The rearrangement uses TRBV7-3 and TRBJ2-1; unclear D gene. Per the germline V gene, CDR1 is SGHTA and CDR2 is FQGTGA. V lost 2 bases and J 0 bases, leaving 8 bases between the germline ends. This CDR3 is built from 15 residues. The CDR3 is CASSLDRGSYNEQFF. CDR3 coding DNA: TGTGCCAGCAGCTTAGATAGAGGCTCCTACAATGAGCAGTTCTTC.

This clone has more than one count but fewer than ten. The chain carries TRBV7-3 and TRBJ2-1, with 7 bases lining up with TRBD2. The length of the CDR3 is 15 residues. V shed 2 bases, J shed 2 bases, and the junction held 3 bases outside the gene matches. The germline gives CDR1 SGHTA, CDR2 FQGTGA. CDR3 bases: TGTGCCAGCAGCTTAGCTAGCGGAGCCTACAATGAGCAGTTCTTC. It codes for CASSLASGAYNEQFF.

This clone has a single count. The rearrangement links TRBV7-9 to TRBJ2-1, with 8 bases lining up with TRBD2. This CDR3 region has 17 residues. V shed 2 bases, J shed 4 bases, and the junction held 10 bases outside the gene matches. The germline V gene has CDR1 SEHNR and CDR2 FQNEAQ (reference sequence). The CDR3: CASSLNFGRALYNEQFF. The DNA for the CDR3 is TGTGCCAGCAGCTTAAATTTCGGGAGGGCTTTGTACAATGAGCAGTTCTTC. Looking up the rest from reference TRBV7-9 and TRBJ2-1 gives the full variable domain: DTGVSQNPRHKITKRGQNVTFRCDPISEHNRLYWYRQTLGQGPEFLTYFQNEAQLEKSRLLSDRFSAERPKGSFSTLEIQRTEQGDSAMYLCASSLNFGRALYNEQFFGPGTRLTVL.

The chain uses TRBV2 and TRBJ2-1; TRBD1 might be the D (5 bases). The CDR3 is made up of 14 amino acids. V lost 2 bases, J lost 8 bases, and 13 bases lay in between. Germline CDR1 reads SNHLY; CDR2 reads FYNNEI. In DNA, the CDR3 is TGTGCCAGCAGTGAAAGGGCAGGGATCGATGAGCAGTTCTTC. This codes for CASSERAGIDEQFF.

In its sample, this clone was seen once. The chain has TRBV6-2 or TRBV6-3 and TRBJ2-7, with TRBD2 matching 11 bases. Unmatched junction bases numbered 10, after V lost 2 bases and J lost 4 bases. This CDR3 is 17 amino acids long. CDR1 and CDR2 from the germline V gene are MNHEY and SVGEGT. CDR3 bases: TGTGCCAGCAGTTACGGCCTCCGGGCTAGCGGGAGGTACGAGCAGTACTTC. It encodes CASSYGLRASGRYEQYF.

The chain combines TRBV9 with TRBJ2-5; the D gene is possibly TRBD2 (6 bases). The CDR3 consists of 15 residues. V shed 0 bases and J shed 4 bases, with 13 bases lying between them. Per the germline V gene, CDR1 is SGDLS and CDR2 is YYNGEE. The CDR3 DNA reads TGTGCCAGCAGCGTAGATGGGCGGGAAGGAGAGACCCAGTACTTC. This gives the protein CASSVDGREGETQYF.

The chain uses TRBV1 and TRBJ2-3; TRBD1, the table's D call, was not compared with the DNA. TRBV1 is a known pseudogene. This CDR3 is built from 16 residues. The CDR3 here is CTSSQSPAGVVSTQYF. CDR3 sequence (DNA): TGCACCAGCAGCCAATCTCCAGCAGGCGTGGTGAGTACGCAGTATTTT.

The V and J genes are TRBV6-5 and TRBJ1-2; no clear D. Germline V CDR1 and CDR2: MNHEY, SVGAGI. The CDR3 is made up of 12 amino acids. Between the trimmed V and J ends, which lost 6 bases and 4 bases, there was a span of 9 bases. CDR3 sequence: CASSDYAYGYTF. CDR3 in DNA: TGTGCCAGCAGCGACTACGCCTATGGCTACACCTTC.

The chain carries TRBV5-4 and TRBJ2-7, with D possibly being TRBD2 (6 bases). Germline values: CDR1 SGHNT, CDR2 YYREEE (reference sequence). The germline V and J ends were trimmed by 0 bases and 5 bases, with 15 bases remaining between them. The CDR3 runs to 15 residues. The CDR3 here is CASSLARGARDEQYF. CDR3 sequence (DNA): TGTGCCAGCAGCTTGGCCCGCGGGGCGAGGGACGAGCAGTACTTC.

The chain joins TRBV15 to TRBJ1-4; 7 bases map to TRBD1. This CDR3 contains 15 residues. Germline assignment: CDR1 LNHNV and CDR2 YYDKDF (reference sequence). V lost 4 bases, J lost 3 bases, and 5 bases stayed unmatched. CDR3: CATSTPTGSNEKLFF. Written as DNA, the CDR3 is TGTGCCACCAGCACCCCGACAGGGTCTAATGAAAAACTGTTTTTT.

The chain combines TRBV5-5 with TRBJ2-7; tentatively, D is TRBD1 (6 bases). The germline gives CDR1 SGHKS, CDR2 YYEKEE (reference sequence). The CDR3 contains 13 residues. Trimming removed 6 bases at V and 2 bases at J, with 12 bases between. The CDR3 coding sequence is TGTGCCAGCACCCGACCAGGGGCCTACGAGCAGTACTTC. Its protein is CASTRPGAYEQYF.

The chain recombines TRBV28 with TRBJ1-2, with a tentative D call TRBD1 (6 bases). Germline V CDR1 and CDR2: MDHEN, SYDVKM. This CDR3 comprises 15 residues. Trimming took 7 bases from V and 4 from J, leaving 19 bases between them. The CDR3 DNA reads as TGTGCCAGCAAATTCACCGGGACAAAGATCTATGGCTACACCTTC. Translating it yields CASKFTGTKIYGYTF.

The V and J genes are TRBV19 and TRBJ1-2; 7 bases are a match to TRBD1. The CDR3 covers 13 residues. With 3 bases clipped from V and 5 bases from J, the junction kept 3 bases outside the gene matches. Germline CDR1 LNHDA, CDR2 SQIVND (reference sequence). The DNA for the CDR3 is TGTGCCAGTAGTATCGGGGGACAGTATGGCTACACCTTC. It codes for CASSIGGQYGYTF.

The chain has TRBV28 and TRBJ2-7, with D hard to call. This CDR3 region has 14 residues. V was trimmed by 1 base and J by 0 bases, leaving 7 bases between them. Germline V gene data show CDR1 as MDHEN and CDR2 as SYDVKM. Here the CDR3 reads CASSLYEDSYEQYF. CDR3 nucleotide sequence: TGTGCCAGCAGTTTATATGAGGACTCCTACGAGCAGTACTTC.

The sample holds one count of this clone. The CDR3 here is CASSKVRRAGGPVYEQYF. In DNA, the CDR3 is TGTGCCAGCAGCAAAGTCAGGAGAGCGGGAGGGCCGGTATACGAGCAGTACTTC. The chain is built from TRBV21-1 and TRBJ2-7; the table's D call, TRBD2, was not checked against the DNA. TRBV21-1 is classified as a pseudogene. The CDR3 consists of 18 residues.

The CDR3 nucleotides read TGTGCCAGCAGTGAAAAGGAGGGGGCTGGTAGGTACGAGCAGTACTTC. It translates to CASSEKEGAGRYEQYF. The rearrangement joins TRBV25-1 to TRBJ2-7; D is perhaps TRBD1 (7 bases). This CDR3 is built from 16 residues. Germline values: CDR1 MGHDK, CDR2 SYGVNS. V lost 2 bases and J lost 4, with 18 bases in between.

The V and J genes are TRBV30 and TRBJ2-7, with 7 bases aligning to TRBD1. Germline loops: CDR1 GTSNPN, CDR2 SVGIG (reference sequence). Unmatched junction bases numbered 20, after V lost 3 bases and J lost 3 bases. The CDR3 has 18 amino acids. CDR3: CAWSALSRTGQIIYEQYF. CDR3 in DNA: TGTGCCTGGAGCGCCCTTTCCCGGACGGGACAGATCATCTACGAGCAGTACTTC.

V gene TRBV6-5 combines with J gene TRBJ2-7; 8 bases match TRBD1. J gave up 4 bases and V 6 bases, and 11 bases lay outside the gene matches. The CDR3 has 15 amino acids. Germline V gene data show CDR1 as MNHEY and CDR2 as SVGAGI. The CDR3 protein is CASSTTGTGWYEQYF. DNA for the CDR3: TGTGCCAGCAGCACCACCGGGACAGGATGGTACGAGCAGTACTTC.

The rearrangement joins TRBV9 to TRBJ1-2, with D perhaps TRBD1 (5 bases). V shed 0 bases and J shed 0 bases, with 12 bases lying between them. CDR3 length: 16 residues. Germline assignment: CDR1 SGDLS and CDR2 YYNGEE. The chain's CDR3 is CASSVGTGKANYGYTF. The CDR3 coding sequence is TGTGCCAGCAGCGTAGGCACAGGAAAAGCTAACTATGGCTACACCTTC. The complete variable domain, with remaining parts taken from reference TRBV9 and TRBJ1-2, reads DSGVTQTPKHLITATGQRVTLRCSPRSGDLSVYWYQQSLDQGLQFLIQYYNGEERAKGNILERFSAQQFPDLHSELNLSSLELGDSALYFCASSVGTGKANYGYTFGSGTRLTVV.

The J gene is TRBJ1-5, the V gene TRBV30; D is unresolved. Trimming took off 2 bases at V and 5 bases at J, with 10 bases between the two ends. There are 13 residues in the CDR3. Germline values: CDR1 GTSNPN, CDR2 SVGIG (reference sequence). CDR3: CAWSPAGDQPQHF. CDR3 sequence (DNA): TGTGCCTGGAGTCCCGCCGGGGATCAGCCCCAGCATTTT.

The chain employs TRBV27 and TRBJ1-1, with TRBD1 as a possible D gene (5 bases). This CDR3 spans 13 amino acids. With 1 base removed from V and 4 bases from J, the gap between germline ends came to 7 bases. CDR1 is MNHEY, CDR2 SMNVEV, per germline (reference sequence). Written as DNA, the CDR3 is TGTGCCAGCAGTTTATGGGGCAGCACTGAAGCTTTCTTT. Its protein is CASSLWGSTEAFF.

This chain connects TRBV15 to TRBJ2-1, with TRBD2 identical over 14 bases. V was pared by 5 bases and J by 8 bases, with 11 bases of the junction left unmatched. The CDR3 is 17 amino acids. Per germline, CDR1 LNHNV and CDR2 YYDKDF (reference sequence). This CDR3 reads CATSQLTRTSGRHEQFF. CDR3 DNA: TGTGCCACCAGCCAACTAACTCGGACTAGCGGGAGGCATGAGCAGTTCTTC.

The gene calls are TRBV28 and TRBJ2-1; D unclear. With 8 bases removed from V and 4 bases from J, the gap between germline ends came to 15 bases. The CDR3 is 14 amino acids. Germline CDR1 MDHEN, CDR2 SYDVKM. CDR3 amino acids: CASWSPLYYNEQFF. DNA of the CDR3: TGTGCCAGCTGGTCGCCTCTATATTACAATGAGCAGTTCTTC. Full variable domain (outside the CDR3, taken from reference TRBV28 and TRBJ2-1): DVKVTQSSRYLVKRTGEKVFLECVQDMDHENMFWYRQDPGLGLRLIYFSYDVKMKEKGDIPEGYSVSREKKERFSLILESASTNQTSMYLCASWSPLYYNEQFFGPGTRLTVL.

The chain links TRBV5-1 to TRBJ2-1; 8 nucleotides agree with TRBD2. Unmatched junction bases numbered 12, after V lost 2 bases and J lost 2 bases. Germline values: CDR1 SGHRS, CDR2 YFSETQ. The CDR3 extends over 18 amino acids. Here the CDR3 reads CASSLAWGAGEAYNEQFF. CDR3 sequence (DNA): TGCGCCAGCAGCTTAGCGTGGGGAGCGGGAGAGGCCTACAATGAGCAGTTCTTC.

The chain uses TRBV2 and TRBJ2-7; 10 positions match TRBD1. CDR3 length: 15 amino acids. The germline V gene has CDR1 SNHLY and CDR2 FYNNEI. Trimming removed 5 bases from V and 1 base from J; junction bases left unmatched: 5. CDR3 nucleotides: TGTGCCAGCAGTTCACCGGGACAGGGGTCCTACGAGCAGTACTTC. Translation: CASSSPGQGSYEQYF.

CDR3 coding DNA: TGTGCCAGCAGTTCTGGGGCCGGTGGCTACACCTTC. Translated, it gives CASSSGAGGYTF. This rearrangement joins TRBV28 to TRBJ1-2; D may be TRBD1 (5 bases). The CDR3 is 12 residues long. V was trimmed by 4 bases and J by 7 bases, leaving 10 bases between them. Germline CDR1 reads MDHEN; CDR2 reads SYDVKM.

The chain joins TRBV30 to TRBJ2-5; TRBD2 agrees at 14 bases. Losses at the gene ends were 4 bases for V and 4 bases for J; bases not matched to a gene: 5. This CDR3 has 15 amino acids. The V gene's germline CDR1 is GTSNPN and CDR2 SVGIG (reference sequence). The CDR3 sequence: CAWKGTSGSVETQYF. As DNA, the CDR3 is TGTGCCTGGAAAGGGACTAGCGGGAGCGTAGAGACCCAGTACTTC.

The CDR3 coding sequence is TGCGCCAGCCGAGGGGGCGACAATCAGCCCCAGCATTTT. It is translated as CASRGGDNQPQHF. The V gene is TRBV5-1, the J gene TRBJ1-5, with TRBD1 identical over 7 bases. Germline loops: CDR1 SGHRS, CDR2 YFSETQ. This CDR3 comprises 13 residues. J lost 3 bases, V lost 7 bases, and 4 bases had no gene match.

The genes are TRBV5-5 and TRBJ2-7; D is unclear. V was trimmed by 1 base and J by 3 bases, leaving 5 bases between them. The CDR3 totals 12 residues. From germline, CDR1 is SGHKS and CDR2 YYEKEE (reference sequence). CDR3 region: CASSLNHYEQYF. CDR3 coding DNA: TGTGCCAGCAGCTTGAATCACTACGAGCAGTACTTC.

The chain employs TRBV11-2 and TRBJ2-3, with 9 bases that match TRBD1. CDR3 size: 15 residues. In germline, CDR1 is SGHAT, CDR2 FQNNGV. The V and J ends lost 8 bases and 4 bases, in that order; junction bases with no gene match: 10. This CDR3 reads CASGQQGAHPDTQYF. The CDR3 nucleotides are TGTGCCAGCGGACAACAGGGGGCGCATCCAGATACGCAGTATTTT.

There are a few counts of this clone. The chain's CDR3 is CASSLRQGAYEQYF. CDR3 sequence (DNA): TGTGCCAGCAGCCTAAGACAGGGGGCCTACGAGCAGTACTTC. V and J are TRBV7-9 and TRBJ2-7; 9 bases align to TRBD1. The trim removed 5 bases at V and 2 bases at J, leaving 4 bases unmatched. The CDR3 totals 14 residues. CDR1 is SEHNR and CDR2 is FQNEAQ in the germline V gene (reference sequence). Complete variable domain (other parts from reference TRBV7-9 and TRBJ2-7): DTGVSQNPRHKITKRGQNVTFRCDPISEHNRLYWYRQTLGQGPEFLTYFQNEAQLEKSRLLSDRFSAERPKGSFSTLEIQRTEQGDSAMYLCASSLRQGAYEQYFGPGTRLTVT.